The next 10 T cell receptor beta chains were all read from a single sample in a study of cytomegalovirus exposure and HLA in healthy donors. Here immunoSEQ multiplex PCR was the method, and the copy in TCRdb shows in-frame clones only, minus some. The sample has 330,000 or so clones; more than 80% are singletons. Sequencing was carried out using PBMCs. The receptor source for this set is a woman aged 18-29 years in good health and CMV-seronegative.

V and J are TRBV2 and TRBJ1-2, with TRBD1 identical over 8 bases. The CDR3 loop spans 14 amino acids. The germline gives CDR1 SNHLY, CDR2 FYNNEI. After removal of 7 bases from V and 8 bases from J, the junction contained 12 bases not matched to a gene. The CDR3 nucleotides read TGTGCCAGCAAGGGGTCCGGGACAGGCCGGGGCTACACCTTC. Protein sequence: CASKGSGTGRGYTF.

A few counts support this clone. The chain's CDR3 is CASSPADRSGKLFF. The CDR3 DNA follows: TGTGCCAGCTCACCAGCGGACAGGAGTGGAAAACTGTTTTTT. This sequence joins TRBV18 and TRBJ1-4; 7 bases are shared with TRBD1. This CDR3 has 14 amino acids. V lost 2 bases to trimming and J lost 10 bases; unmatched junction nucleotides: 7. Germline values: CDR1 KGHSH, CDR2 LQKENI.

The rearrangement links TRBV9 to TRBJ2-2; D unresolved. CDR1 is SGDLS and CDR2 is YYNGEE in the germline V gene. CDR3 size: 13 residues. Trimming removed 4 bases from V and 2 bases from J, with 6 bases in between. The CDR3 region has the DNA TGTGCCAGCAGCCCGAGAAACACCGGGGAGCTGTTTTTT. This sequence encodes CASSPRNTGELFF.

The chain is built from TRBV28 and TRBJ2-1; D unresolved. Germline assignment: CDR1 MDHEN and CDR2 SYDVKM. V lost 3 bases and J 9 bases, leaving 9 bases between the germline ends. This CDR3 contains 12 residues. CDR3 in amino acids: CASSFPPGEQFF. CDR3 coding DNA: TGTGCCAGCAGTTTCCCCCCCGGTGAGCAGTTCTTC.

This clone was counted once. CDR3 sequence: CASGEVGSPQHF. DNA of the CDR3: TGTGCCAGCGGAGAGGTGGGTTCGCCCCAGCATTTT. V is TRBV7-9 and J is TRBJ1-5; D is unresolved. The CDR3 is made up of 12 amino acids. Trimming took 8 bases from V and 9 from J, leaving 14 bases between them. Per the germline V gene, CDR1 is SEHNR and CDR2 is FQNEAQ (reference sequence).

This rearrangement joins TRBV29-1 to TRBJ1-1; D gene unclear. CDR3 length: 13 residues. V gave up 4 bases and J gave up 4 bases, with 13 bases separating them. Germline loops: CDR1 SQVTM, CDR2 ANQGSEA. The CDR3 DNA is TGCAGCGTTGTTCTCCTAGGAATCACTGAAGCTTTCTTT. Protein sequence: CSVVLLGITEAFF.

The CDR3 region has the DNA TGTGCCAGCATTGGACAGACCTACGAGCAGTACTTC. Translation: CASIGQTYEQYF. The rearrangement uses TRBV6-1 and TRBJ2-7; the D gene is possibly TRBD1 (6 bases). Germline lookup yields CDR1 MNHNS and CDR2 SASEGT. Trimming cost V 7 bases and J 2 bases, with 9 bases left between them. CDR3 size: 12 residues.

The chain uses TRBV4-3 and TRBJ1-1; D is unclear. The CDR3 sequence is 15 residues long. V was clipped by 1 base and J by 5 bases, with 14 bases between them. CDR1 LGHNA and CDR2 YSLEER come from the germline V gene. The CDR3 sequence is CASSQGSVSKTEAFF. The CDR3 nucleotides are TGCGCCAGCAGCCAAGGATCGGTGAGCAAGACTGAAGCTTTCTTT.

This clone was detected once. In DNA form, the CDR3 reads TGTGCCAGCAGTGATGGGACAGATAGCAATCAGCCCCAGCATTTT. Translated: CASSDGTDSNQPQHF. The V call is TRBV2, the J call TRBJ1-5; TRBD1 matches at 7 bases. J was trimmed by 0 bases and V by 3 bases; bases with no gene match: 2. CDR1 and CDR2 (germline): SNHLY, FYNNEI. There are 15 residues in the CDR3.

This clone has just one count. The gene calls are TRBV5-1 and TRBJ2-7; 10 bases agree with TRBD2. The CDR3 has 15 amino acids. Trimming at V came to 0 bases and at J to 6 bases, leaving 6 bases not matched to a gene. The germline V gene has CDR1 SGHRS and CDR2 YFSETQ. CDR3 sequence (DNA): TGCGCCAGCAGCTTGGAACCTAGCGGGAGCGCCGAGCAGTACTTC. Its protein product is CASSLEPSGSAEQYF.